The clone carrying this TCR beta chain was observed at least ten times. The data are from a study of neurological immune-mediated disorders. This CDR3 spans 12 amino acids. V lost 4 bases to trimming and J lost 7 bases, with 8 bases between them. Per the germline V gene, CDR1 is SGHTA and CDR2 is FQGTGA. A single record per CDR3 protein comes from TCRdb applying MiXCR to the 5' RACE reads. The sample lists approximately 58,000 distinct CDR3 sequences, roughly 8.3% occurring once. As to time point: longitudinal time-point 3. The unsorted libraries originated from 2 million PBMCs that had been stored at -80 C.

The sequence was collected from a woman aged 40 to 49 in good health. This sequence joins TRBV7-3 and TRBJ2-1, with a weak D call TRBD1 (6 bases). The sample comprised PBMCs. The CDR3 loop is CASSSDRNEQFF. The CDR3 nucleotides read TGTGCCAGCAGCTCCGACAGGAATGAGCAGTTCTTC.